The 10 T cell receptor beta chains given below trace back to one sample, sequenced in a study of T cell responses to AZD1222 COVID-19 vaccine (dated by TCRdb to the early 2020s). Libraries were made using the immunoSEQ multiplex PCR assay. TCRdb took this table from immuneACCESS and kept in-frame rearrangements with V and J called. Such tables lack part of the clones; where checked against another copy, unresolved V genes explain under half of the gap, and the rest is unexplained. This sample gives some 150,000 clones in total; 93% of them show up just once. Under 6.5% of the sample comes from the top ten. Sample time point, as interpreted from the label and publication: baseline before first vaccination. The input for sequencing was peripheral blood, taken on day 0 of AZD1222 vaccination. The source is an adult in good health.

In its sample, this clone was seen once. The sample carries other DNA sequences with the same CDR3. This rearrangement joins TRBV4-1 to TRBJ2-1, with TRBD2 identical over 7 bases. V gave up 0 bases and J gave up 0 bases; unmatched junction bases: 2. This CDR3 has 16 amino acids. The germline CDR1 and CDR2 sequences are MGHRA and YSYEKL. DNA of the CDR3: TGCGCCAGCAGCCAAGACGGGAGGAGCTCCTACAATGAGCAGTTCTTC. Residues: CASSQDGRSSYNEQFF.

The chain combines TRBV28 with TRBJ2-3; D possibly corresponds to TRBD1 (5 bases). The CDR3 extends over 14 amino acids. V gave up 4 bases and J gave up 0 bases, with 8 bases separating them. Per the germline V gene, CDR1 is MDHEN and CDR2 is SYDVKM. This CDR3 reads CASSSGLSTDTQYF. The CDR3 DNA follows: TGTGCCAGCAGTTCAGGGTTAAGCACAGATACGCAGTATTTT.

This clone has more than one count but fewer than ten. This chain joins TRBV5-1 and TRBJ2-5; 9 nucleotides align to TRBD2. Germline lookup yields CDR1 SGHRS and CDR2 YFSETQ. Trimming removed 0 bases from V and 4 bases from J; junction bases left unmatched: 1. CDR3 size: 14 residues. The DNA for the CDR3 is TGCGCCAGCAGCTTGGTAGCGGGAGTAGAGACCCAGTACTTC. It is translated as CASSLVAGVETQYF.

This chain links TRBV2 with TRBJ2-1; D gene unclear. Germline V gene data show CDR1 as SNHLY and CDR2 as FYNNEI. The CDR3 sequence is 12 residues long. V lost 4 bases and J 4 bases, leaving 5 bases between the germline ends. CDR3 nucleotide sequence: TGTGCCAGCAGTGCGGATTACAATGAGCAGTTCTTC. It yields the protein CASSADYNEQFF.

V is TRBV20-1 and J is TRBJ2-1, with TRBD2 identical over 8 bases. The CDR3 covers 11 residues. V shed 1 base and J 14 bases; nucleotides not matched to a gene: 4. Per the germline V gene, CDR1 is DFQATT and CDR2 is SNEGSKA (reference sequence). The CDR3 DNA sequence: TGCAGTGCTAGAGTCGGGAGGGTGGAGTTCTTC. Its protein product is CSARVGRVEFF.

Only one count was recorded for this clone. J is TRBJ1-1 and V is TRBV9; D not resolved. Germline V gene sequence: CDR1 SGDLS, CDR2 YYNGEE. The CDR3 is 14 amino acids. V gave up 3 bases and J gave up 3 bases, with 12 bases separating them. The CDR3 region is CASSARVWDTEAFF. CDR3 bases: TGTGCCAGCAGCGCCCGAGTTTGGGACACTGAAGCTTTCTTT.

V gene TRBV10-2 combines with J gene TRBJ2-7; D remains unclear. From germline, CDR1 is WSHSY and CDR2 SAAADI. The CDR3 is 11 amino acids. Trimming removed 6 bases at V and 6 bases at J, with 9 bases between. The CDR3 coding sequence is TGCGCCAGCAGCCTGTTTGGCGAGCAGTACTTC. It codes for CASSLFGEQYF.

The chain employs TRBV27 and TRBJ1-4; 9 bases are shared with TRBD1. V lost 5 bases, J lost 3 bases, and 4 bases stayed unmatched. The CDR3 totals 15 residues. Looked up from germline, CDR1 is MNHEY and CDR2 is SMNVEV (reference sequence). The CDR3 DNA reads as TGTGCCAGCAGTCCCCGGGACAGGGCTAATGAAAAACTGTTTTTT. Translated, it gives CASSPRDRANEKLFF.

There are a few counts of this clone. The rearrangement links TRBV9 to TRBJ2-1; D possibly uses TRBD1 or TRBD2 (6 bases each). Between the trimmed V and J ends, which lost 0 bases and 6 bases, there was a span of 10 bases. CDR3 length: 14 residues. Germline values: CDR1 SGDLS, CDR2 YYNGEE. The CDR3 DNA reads TGTGCCAGCAGCGTAGAGCCGGGGGCCAATGAGCAGTTCTTC. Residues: CASSVEPGANEQFF.

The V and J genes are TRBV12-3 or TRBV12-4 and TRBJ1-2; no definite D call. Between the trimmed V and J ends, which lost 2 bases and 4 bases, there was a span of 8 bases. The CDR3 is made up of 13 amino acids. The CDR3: CASSLSSGYGYTF. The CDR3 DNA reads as TGTGCCAGCAGTTTAAGCAGTGGCTATGGCTACACCTTC.